This T cell receptor beta chain comes out of a study of cytomegalovirus exposure and HLA in healthy donors. Study-wide results and caveats: Donors belonging to an Asian-associated ancestry cluster reportedly showed fewer N-insertions in productive TCRs than the 666-donor mean, according to what a later analysis found. Researchers reported in a later analysis that common viral pathogens appeared linked to several top clusters.

CDR3 length: 13 residues. Deletions cut 4 bases from V and 6 bases from J, with 11 bases between. CDR1 and CDR2 (germline): SGHRS, YFSETQ. The PCR employed 60 Vbeta primers together with 13 Jbeta primers. The method was immunoSEQ multiplex PCR; TCRdb's version includes in-frame clones alone and lacks a portion of them. Of 120,000 or so clones listed, around 79% were seen once; the top ten hold roughly 1.2%. This clone was detected a few times. No antigen is known for it. What was sequenced was PBMCs. The V gene is TRBV5-1, the J gene TRBJ2-1, with D unclear. The clonotype was recovered from a woman aged 25 to 39 in good health and CMV-seronegative. The CDR3 region is CASSLLRSNEQFF. CDR3 bases: TGCGCCAGCAGCCTACTAAGATCCAATGAGCAGTTCTTC.